This T cell receptor (beta chain) was sequenced during a study of Ad26.COV2.S vaccination and SARS-CoV-2 variants. The overall study: Each vaccinee took Ad26.COV2.S intramuscularly, once or twice 56 days apart. General study findings and limits: Analyses that measured TCR breadth and depth may have underestimated total T cell responses.

On this clone itself: As yet, its antigen is unknown.

Libraries were prepared by immunoSEQ multiplex PCR; TCRdb keeps only in-frame clonotypes and omits some of them. The sample shows about 370,000 clones, approximately 89% of them seen only once. The CDR3 runs 16 residues. Germline values: CDR1 WSHSY, CDR2 SAAADI. V shed 8 bases and J 7 bases; nucleotides not matched to a gene: 16. The treatment was: around 19 received Ad26.COV2.S at low or high dose, single or two shots; roughly 5 received placebo; per-sample allocation not given. Sampling was done on day 63 after the first vaccine or placebo injection. V is TRBV10-2 and J is TRBJ2-1; 8 positions match TRBD1. This sequence was found in a person between 18 and 65 years old who received the Ad26.COV2.S COVID-19 vaccine or a placebo. The specimen was peripheral blood, collected in a trial of Ad26.COV2.S vaccine versus placebo. As DNA, the CDR3 is TGCGCCAGCCGACGTAAACAGGGGGGCCTTTTGAATGAGCAGTTCTTC. The encoded protein is CASRRKQGGLLNEQFF.